This TCR beta chain is drawn from a study of T cell changes during pregnancy in multiple sclerosis. Profiled with immunoSEQ multiplex PCR; TCRdb holds only in-frame clones, not every one. The sample has approximately 88,000 clones, about 94% seen once. V was trimmed by 5 bases and J by 6 bases, leaving 13 bases between them. Germline lookup yields CDR1 MNHEY and CDR2 SVGAGI. The CDR3 contains 14 residues. This rearrangement joins TRBV6-5 to TRBJ2-2; D not certain. The sequence was collected from a female donor with multiple sclerosis, enrolled in a pregnancy study. The input for sequencing was peripheral blood, taken in the third trimester of pregnancy. DNA for the CDR3: TGTGCCAGCAGTCTTCCGCCCGGGTCCGGGGAGCTGTTTTTT. It specifies CASSLPPGSGELFF.